The following is a T cell receptor (beta chain) sequence with its context. There is no known antigen for this receptor. Nothing much larger sits one base from this clone, and base qualities are not available. This sample was taken from a study of CD8 T cells in ankylosing spondylitis (dated by TCRdb to 2016 to 2017). Concerning the study at large: The study set out to find disease-linked TCR variants by profiling T cell receptor beta repertoires in ankylosing spondylitis patients and healthy donors. The whole study cohort included about a hundred healthy donors and 25 ankylosing spondylitis patients. Peripheral blood samples were taken, and synovial fluid was additionally collected from ankylosing spondylitis patients. General conclusions and limits of the study: A TCR beta motif of about 8 highly homologous amino acid variants appeared characteristic of blood from ankylosing spondylitis patients. The disease-linked clones showed a CD8+ phenotype and occurred at relatively low frequencies in peripheral blood. According to the report, matched synovial fluid samples from ankylosing spondylitis patients were significantly enriched for the disease-linked clones. Some motif variants were previously reported in synovial fluid and blood of reactive arthritis patients, suggesting common disease-initiation mechanisms.

TCRdb names Illumina HiSeq 2500 as the instrument used. Quantitative 5'-RACE with molecular barcodes was used to prepare TCR beta libraries. The paper's data handling went like this. A new computational method based on a probabilistic model of VDJ rearrangement was used to identify disease-linked TCR variants. TCRdb redid the processing of the public reads, applying fastp at Q25 and MiXCR, and retained in-frame beta chains. Rows merge per CDR3 protein into single entries with the most common DNA and genes. V and J calls and clone size were set by TCRdb, not the authors. The sample profile shows about 450,000 distinct CDR3 sequences; roughly a quarter of them were found once. Of the sample, 0.85% to 1% is held by the ten largest clones. CDR1 and CDR2 are drawn from the germline V gene (reference sequence): DFQATT, SNEGSKA. V gives up 2 bases and J gives up 2 bases, and the segment between their germline ends measures 12 bases. The CDR3 contains 14 residues, cysteine and phenylalanine counted. CDR3 DNA is the only sequence kept; it has 42 bases, read in frame from the first base.

The TCR sequence derives from a male donor with ankylosing spondylitis. Source material: blood, either unsorted or a sorted T cell fraction (not recorded which). The chain links TRBV20-1 with TRBJ2-5; no D gene call is confident. The CDR3 has the sequence CSARNPNGQETQYF. The DNA sequence reads TGCAGTGCTAGAAACCCTAACGGACAAGAGACCCAGTACTTC.